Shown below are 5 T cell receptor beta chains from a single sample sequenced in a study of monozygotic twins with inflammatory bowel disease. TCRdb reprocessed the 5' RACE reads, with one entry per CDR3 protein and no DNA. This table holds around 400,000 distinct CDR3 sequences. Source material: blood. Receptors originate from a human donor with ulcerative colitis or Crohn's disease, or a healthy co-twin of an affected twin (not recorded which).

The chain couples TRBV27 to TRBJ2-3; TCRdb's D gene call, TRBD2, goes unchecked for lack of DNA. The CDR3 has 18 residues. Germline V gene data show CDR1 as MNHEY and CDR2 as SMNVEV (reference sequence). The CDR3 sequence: CASSLLLAGGPSTDTQYF.

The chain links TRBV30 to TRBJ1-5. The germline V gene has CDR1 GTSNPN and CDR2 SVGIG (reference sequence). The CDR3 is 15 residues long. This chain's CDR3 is CAWSVQGWSNQPQHF.

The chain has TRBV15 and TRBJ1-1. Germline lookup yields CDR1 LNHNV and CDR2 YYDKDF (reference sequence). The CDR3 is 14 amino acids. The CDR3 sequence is CATSIGTVNTEAFF.

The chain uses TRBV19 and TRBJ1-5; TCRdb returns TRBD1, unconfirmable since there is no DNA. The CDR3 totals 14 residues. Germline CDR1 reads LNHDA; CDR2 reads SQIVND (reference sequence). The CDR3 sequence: CASRIGTAYQPQHF.

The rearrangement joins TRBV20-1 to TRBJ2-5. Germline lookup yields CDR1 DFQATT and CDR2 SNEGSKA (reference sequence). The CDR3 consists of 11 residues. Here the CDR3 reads CSALDAETQYF.